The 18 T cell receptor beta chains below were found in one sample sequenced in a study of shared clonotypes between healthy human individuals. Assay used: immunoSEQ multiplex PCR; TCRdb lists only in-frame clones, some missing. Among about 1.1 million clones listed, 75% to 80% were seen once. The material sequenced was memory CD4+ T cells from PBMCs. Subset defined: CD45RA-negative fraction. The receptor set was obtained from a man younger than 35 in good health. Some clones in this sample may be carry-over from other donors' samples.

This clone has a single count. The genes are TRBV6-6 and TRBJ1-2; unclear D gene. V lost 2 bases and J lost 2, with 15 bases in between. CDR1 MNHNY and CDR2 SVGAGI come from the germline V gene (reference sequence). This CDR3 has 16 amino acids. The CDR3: CASSYSSWYSNYGYTF. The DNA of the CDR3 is TGTGCCAGCAGTTACAGCTCTTGGTACAGCAACTATGGCTACACCTTC.

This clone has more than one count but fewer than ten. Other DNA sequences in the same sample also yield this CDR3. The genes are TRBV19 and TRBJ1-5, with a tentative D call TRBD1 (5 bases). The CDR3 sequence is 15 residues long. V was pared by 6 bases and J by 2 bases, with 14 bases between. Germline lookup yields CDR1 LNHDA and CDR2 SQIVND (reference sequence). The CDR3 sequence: CASRRQFAGNQPQHF. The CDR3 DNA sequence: TGTGCCAGTAGAAGACAGTTCGCGGGCAATCAGCCCCAGCATTTT.

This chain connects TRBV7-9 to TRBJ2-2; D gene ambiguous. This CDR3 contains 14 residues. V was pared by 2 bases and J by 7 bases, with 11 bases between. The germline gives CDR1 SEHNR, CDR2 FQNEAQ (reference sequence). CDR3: CASSLRDRNGELFF. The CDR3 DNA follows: TGTGCCAGCAGCTTAAGGGATCGTAACGGGGAGCTGTTTTTT.

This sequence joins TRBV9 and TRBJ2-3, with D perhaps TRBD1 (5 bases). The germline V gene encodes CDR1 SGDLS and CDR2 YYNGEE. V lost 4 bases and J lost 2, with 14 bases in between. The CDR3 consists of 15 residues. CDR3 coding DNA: TGTGCCAGCAGCATCGGCAGGGTTACCACAGATACGCAGTATTTT. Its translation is CASSIGRVTTDTQYF.

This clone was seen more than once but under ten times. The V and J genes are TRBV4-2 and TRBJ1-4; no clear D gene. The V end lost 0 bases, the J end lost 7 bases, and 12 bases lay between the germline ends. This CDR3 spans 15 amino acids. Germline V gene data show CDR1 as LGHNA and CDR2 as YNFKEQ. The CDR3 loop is CASSQDLVSLEKLFF. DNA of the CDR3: TGTGCCAGCAGCCAAGATCTAGTAAGCCTTGAAAAACTGTTTTTT.

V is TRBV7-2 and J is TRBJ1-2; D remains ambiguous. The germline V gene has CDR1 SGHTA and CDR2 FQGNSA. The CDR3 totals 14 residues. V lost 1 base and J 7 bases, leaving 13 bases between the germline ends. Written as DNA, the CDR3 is TGTGCCAGCAGCTTAGGACTTAGTTCCGTTGGCTACACCTTC. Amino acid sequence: CASSLGLSSVGYTF.

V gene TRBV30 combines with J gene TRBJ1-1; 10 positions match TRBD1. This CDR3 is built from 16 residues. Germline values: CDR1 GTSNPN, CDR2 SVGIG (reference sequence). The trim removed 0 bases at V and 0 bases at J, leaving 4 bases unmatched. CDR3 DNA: TGTGCCTGGAGTGTACGCGGGACAGGGGTGAACACTGAAGCTTTCTTT. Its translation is CAWSVRGTGVNTEAFF.

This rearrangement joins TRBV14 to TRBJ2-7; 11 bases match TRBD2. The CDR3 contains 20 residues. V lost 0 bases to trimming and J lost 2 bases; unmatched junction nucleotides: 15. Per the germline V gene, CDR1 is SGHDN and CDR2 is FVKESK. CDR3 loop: CASSQDITSGSPDGPYEQYF. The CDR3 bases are TGTGCCAGCAGCCAAGATATAACTAGCGGGAGTCCCGACGGACCCTACGAGCAGTACTTC. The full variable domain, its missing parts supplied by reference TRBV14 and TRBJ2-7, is EAGVTQFPSHSVIEKGQTVTLRCDPISGHDNLYWYRRVMGKEIKFLLHFVKESKQDESGMPNNRFLAERTGGTYSTLKVQPAELEDSGVYFCASSQDITSGSPDGPYEQYFGPGTRLTVT.

The CDR3 sequence is CASRVPGQGNYGYTF. Written as DNA, the CDR3 is TGTGCCAGCAGGGTTCCGGGACAGGGTAACTATGGCTACACCTTC. The rearrangement joins TRBV28 to TRBJ1-2; TRBD1 matches at 9 bases. The CDR3 has 15 amino acids. CDR1 and CDR2 (germline): MDHEN, SYDVKM. V dropped 6 bases and J dropped 1; count of bases not matched to a gene: 6.

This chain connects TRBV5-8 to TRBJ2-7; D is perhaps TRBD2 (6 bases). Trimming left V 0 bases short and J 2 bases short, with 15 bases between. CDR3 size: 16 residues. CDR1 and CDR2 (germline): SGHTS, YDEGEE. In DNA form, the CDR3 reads TGTGCCAGCAGCTTGGCCGGCGGCGGGACCCCCTACGAGCAGTACTTC. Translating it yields CASSLAGGGTPYEQYF.

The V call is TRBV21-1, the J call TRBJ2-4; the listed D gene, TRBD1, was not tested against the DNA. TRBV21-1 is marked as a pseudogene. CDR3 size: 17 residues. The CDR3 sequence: CASSIRRDSTGGDIQYF. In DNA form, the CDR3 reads TGTGCCAGCAGCATCCGGCGAGATTCGACAGGGGGGGACATTCAGTACTTC.

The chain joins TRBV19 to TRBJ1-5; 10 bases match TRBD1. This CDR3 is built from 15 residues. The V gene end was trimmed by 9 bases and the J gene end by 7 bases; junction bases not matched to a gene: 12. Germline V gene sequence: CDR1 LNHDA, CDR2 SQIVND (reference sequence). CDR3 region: CASAGTGDFWQPQHF. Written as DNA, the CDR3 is TGTGCCAGCGCCGGGACAGGGGACTTTTGGCAGCCCCAGCATTTT.

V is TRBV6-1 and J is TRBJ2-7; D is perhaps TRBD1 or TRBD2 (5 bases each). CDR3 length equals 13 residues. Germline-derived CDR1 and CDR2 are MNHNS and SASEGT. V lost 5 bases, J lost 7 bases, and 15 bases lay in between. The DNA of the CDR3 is TGTGCCAGCAGTTTACTAAGGGGAGCGGAGCAGTACTTC. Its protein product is CASSLLRGAEQYF.

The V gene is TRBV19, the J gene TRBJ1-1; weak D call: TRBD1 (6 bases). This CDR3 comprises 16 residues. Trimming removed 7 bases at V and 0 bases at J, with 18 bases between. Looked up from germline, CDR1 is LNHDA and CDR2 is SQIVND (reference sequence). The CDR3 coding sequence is TGTGCCAGTACTCTTCCGGGGGGGCGAATGAACACTGAAGCTTTCTTT. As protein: CASTLPGGRMNTEAFF.

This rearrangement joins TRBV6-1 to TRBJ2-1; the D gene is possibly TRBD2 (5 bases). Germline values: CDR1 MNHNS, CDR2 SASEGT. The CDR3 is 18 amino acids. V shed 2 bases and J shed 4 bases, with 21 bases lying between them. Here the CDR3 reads CASSELRFAGVGYNEQFF. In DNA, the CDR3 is TGTGCCAGCAGTGAACTTAGGTTTGCGGGTGTGGGGTACAATGAGCAGTTCTTC.

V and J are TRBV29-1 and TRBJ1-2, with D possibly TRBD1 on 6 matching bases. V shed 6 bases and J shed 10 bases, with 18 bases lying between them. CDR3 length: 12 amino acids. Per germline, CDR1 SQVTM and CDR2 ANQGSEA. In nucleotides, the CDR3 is TGCAGCGTCGGGCATTTTGGGGGCACCTACACCTTC. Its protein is CSVGHFGGTYTF.

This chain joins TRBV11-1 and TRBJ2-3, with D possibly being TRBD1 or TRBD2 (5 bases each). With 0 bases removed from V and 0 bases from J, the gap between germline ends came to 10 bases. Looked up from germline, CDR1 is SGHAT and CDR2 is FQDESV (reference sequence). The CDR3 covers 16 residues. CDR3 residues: CASSLAQGGSTDTQYF. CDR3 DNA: TGTGCCAGCAGCTTAGCGCAGGGCGGGAGCACAGATACGCAGTATTTT.

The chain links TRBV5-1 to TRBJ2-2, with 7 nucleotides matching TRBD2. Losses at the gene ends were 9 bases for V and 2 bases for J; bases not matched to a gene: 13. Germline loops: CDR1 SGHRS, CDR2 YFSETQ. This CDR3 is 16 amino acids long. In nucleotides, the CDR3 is TGCGCCACCAAGGCGGCTAGCGGTTCTAACACCGGGGAGCTGTTTTTT. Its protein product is CATKAASGSNTGELFF.